Shown below are 3 T cell receptor beta chains from a single sample sequenced in a study of response to subunit inactivated influenza vaccine. TCRdb analysed the RT-PCR reads with MiXCR anew, one entry per CDR3 protein. The repertoire holds approximately 680,000 distinct CDR3 sequences, with less than 20% as singletons. The sequenced sample was PBMCs from blood, obtained less than 13 days after vaccination. Receptor source: a man in his forties or fifties who received an inactivated influenza vaccine.

This clonotype was counted ten times or more. In DNA form, the CDR3 reads TGTGCCAGCAGCCCCGCAAGGGACAGGAACACCGGGGAGCTGTTTTTT. This sequence encodes CASSPARDRNTGELFF. The J gene is TRBJ2-2, the V gene TRBV28, with 7 nucleotides matching TRBD1. Per the germline V gene, CDR1 is MDHEN and CDR2 is SYDVKM. The J segment lost 1 base and the V segment lost 6 bases, leaving 8 bases of the junction unmatched. The CDR3 spans 16 residues.

The gene calls are TRBV15 and TRBJ2-1, with 7 bases aligning to TRBD2. Losses at the gene ends were 4 bases for V and 7 bases for J; bases not matched to a gene: 10. CDR1 LNHNV and CDR2 YYDKDF come from the germline V gene (reference sequence). CDR3 length equals 15 residues. In DNA form, the CDR3 reads TGTGCCACCAGCATTACTAGCGCGGGCGGGAATGAGCAGTTCTTC. Translated: CATSITSAGGNEQFF. The whole variable domain, filled in from reference TRBV15 and TRBJ2-1, reads DAMVIQNPRYQVTQFGKPVTLSCSQTLNHNVMYWYQQKSSQAPKLLFHYYDKDFNNEADTPDNFQSRRPNTSFCFLDIRSPGLGDTAMYLCATSITSAGGNEQFFGPGTRLTVL.

This clonotype was counted many times. The V call is TRBV12-3 or TRBV12-4, the J call TRBJ2-2, with TRBD2 matching over 15 bases. The CDR3 runs to 16 residues. V dropped 5 bases and J dropped 4; count of bases not matched to a gene: 2. The DNA for the CDR3 is TGTGCCAGCAGTCTGGGACTAGCGGGGGGCACCGGGGAGCTGTTTTTT. This translates into CASSLGLAGGTGELFF.